This is a list of T cell receptor beta chains from one sample in a study of T cells after posttransplantation cyclophosphamide. The method was immunoSEQ multiplex PCR; TCRdb's version includes in-frame clones alone and lacks a portion of them. Recorded here are approximately 27,000 clones, none singletons. The sample consisted of PBMCs. The receptors shown here come from a man between 50 and 59 years old in good health, CMV-negative, and a related stem cell transplant donor. CDR3s include the opening cysteine and the closing phenylalanine or tryptophan. A D gene is named only where the DNA matches it firmly. Sizes are listed as once, few, many or a size class.

v_gene	abundance	d_gene	j_gene	CDR3aa	CDR3nt
TRBV11-2	many	TRBD1	TRBJ2-7	CASSADRAEQYF	TGTGCCAGCAGCGCCGACAGGGCCGAGCAGTACTTC
TRBV5-4	many	TRBD2	TRBJ2-5	CASSPGTSGREETQYF	TGTGCCAGCAGCCCCGGGACTAGCGGGAGGGAAGAGACCCAGTACTTC
TRBV7-2	many	TRBD1	TRBJ2-7	CASSLGQGNEQYF	TGTGCCAGCAGCTTAGGACAGGGGAACGAGCAGTACTTC
TRBV18	many	TRBD1	TRBJ1-1	CASSPDRGRTEAFF	TGTGCCAGCTCACCCGACAGGGGAAGGACTGAAGCTTTCTTT
TRBV11-2	many	.	TRBJ1-4	CASSLSGNEKLFF	TGTGCCAGCAGCTTGAGCGGGAATGAAAAACTGTTTTTT
TRBV2	many	.	TRBJ1-1	CASARWGGNTEAFF	TGTGCCAGTGCGAGGTGGGGGGGAAACACTGAAGCTTTCTTT
TRBV7-2	many	.	TRBJ2-5	CASSQGETQYF	TGTGCCAGCAGCCAGGGGGAGACCCAGTACTTC
TRBV9	many	.	TRBJ2-1	CASSAGGAGNEQFF	TGTGCCAGCAGCGCAGGAGGGGCGGGAAATGAGCAGTTCTTC
TRBV11-2	many	.	TRBJ2-3	CASSRRGMRTDTQYF	TGTGCCAGCAGCCGTAGGGGGATGAGAACAGATACGCAGTATTTT
TRBV5-1	many	.	TRBJ2-5	CASSPSGGVSDKTQYF	TGCGCCAGCAGCCCCAGTGGAGGGGTGTCTGATAAGACCCAGTACTTC
TRBV25-1	many	.	TRBJ1-4	CASSGESFATNEKLFF	TGTGCCAGCAGTGGGGAGTCATTTGCAACTAATGAAAAACTGTTTTTT
TRBV6-5	many	.	TRBJ2-1	CASSRGDNEQFF	TGTGCCAGCAGCCGCGGAGACAATGAGCAGTTCTTC